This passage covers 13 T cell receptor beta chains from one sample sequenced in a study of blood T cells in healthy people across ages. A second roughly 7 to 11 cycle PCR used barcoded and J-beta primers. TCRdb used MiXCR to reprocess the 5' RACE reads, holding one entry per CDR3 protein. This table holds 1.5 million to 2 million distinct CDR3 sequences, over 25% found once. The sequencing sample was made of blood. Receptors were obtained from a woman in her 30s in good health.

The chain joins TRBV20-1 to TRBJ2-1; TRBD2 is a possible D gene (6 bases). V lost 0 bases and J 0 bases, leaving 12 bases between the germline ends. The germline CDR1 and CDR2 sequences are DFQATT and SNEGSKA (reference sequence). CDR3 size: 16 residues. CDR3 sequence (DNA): TGCAGTGCTAGAGATCTACGGGGGAGCTCCTACAATGAGCAGTTCTTC. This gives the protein CSARDLRGSSYNEQFF.

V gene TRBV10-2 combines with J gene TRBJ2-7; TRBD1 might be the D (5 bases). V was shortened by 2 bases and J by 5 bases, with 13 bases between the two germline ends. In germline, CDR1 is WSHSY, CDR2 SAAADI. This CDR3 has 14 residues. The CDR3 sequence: CASSERRDRHEQYF. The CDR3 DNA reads TGCGCCAGCAGTGAGCGCAGGGATCGACACGAGCAGTACTTC.

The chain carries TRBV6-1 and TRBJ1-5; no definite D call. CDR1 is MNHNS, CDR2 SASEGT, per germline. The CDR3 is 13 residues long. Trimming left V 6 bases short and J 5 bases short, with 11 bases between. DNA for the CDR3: TGTGCCAGCAGGGCAGTCGCCTATCAGCCCCAGCATTTT. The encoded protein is CASRAVAYQPQHF.

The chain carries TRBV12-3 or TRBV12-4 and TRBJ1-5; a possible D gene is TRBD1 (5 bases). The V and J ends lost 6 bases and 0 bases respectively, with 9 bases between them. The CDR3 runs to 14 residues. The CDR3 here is CASRKGFSNQPQHF. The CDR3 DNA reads TGTGCCAGCAGAAAGGGGTTTAGCAATCAGCCCCAGCATTTT.

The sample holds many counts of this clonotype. CDR3 nucleotide sequence: TGTGCCATCAGTGAGTCAAGGGGTCAAGAGACCCAGTACTTC. It is translated as CAISESRGQETQYF. This rearrangement joins TRBV10-3 to TRBJ2-5; D possibly corresponds to TRBD1 (5 bases). The CDR3 has 14 amino acids. V shed 0 bases and J shed 2 bases, with 7 bases lying between them. Germline CDR1 reads ENHRY; CDR2 reads SYGVKD.

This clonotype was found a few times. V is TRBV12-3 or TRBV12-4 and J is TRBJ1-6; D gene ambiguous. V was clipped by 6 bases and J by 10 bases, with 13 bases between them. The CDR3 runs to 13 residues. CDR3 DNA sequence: TGTGCCAGCAGCCACGGGAGACGATCACCCCTCCACTTT. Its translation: CASSHGRRSPLHF.

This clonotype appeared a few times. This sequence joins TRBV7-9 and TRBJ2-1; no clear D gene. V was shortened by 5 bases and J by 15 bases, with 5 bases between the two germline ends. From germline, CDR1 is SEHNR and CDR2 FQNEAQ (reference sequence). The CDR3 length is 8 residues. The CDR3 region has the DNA TGTGCCAGCAGCCCGTGGTTCTTC. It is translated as CASSPWFF.

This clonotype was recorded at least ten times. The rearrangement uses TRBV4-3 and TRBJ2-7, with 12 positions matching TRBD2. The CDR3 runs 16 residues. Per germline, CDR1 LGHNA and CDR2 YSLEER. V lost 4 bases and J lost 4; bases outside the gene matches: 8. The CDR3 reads CASSRGVGLAGYEQYF. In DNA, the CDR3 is TGCGCCAGCAGCCGAGGAGTGGGACTAGCGGGTTACGAGCAGTACTTC.

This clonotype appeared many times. The CDR3 DNA sequence: TGTGCCAGCAGCTTACAGCCGGGACAGGTCCTAGAGCAGTACTTC. Its translation is CASSLQPGQVLEQYF. J is TRBJ2-7 and V is TRBV7-4; 8 nucleotides align to TRBD1. The V segment lost 2 bases and the J segment 7 bases; nucleotides outside the gene matches: 10. The CDR3 totals 15 residues. Germline CDR1 is SGHVT and CDR2 is SQSDAQ.

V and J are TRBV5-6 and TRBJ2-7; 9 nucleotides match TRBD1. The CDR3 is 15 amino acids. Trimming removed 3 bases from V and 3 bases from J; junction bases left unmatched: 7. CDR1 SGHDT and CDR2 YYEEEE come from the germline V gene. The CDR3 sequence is CASSWTGDTYYEQYF. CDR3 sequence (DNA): TGTGCCAGCAGCTGGACAGGGGACACCTACTACGAGCAGTACTTC.

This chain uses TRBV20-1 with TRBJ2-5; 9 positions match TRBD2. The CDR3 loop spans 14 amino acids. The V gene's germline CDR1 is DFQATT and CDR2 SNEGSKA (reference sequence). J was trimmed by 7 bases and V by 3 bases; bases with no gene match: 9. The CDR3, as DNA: TGCAGTGCTAGTACCCTAGCGGGGTTCGGGACCCAGTACTTC. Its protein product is CSASTLAGFGTQYF.

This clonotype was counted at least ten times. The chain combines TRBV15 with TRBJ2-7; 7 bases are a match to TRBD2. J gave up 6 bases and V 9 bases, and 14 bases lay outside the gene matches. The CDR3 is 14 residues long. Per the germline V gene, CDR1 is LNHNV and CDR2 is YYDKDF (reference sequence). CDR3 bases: TGTGCCACAAATGGGCGGGAGAGATCTGGCGAGCAGTACTTC. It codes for CATNGRERSGEQYF.

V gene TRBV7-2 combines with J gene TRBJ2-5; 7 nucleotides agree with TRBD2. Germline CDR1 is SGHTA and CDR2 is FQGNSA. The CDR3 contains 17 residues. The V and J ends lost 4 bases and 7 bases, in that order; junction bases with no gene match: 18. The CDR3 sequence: CASSSARGGSLWATQYF. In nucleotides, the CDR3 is TGTGCCAGCAGCTCAGCGCGGGGCGGGAGTCTATGGGCGACCCAGTACTTC.